A single sample gave rise to the 23 T cell receptor beta chains below, sequenced in a study of blood T cell repertoires in COVID-19. Only in-frame clones appear in the TCRdb table, and some are missing; sequencing was by immunoSEQ multiplex PCR. The data contain 150,000 to 200,000 clones, 86% of them singletons. Material: peripheral blood. All receptors derive from a woman aged 70-85 years with acute or convalescent COVID-19.

V usage is TRBV15 and J usage is TRBJ1-3, with D perhaps TRBD1 (5 bases). This CDR3 region has 15 residues. The germline V gene encodes CDR1 LNHNV and CDR2 YYDKDF (reference sequence). V lost 0 bases, J lost 4 bases, and 10 bases lay in between. The CDR3 protein is CATSRDGEGGNTIYF. CDR3 bases: TGTGCCACCAGCAGAGATGGGGAGGGGGGAAACACCATATATTTT.

The gene calls are TRBV6-5 and TRBJ2-7, with a weak D call TRBD2 (5 bases). Between the trimmed V and J ends, which lost 6 bases and 6 bases, there was a span of 12 bases. The germline V gene has CDR1 MNHEY and CDR2 SVGAGI. This CDR3 is 12 amino acids long. In nucleotides, the CDR3 is TGTGCCAGCAGCCGACTAAACAGCGAGCAGTACTTC. Protein product: CASSRLNSEQYF.

This clone occurred a few times. The chain is built from TRBV15 and TRBJ2-3, with D hard to call. Germline CDR1 reads LNHNV; CDR2 reads YYDKDF (reference sequence). This CDR3 comprises 15 residues. The V end lost 2 bases, the J end lost 0 bases, and 9 bases lay between the germline ends. CDR3 region: CATSRSTFSTDTQYF. Here the CDR3 DNA reads TGTGCCACCAGCAGATCGACATTTAGCACAGATACGCAGTATTTT.

The gene calls are TRBV2 and TRBJ1-1; 7 positions match TRBD1. CDR3 size: 12 residues. After removal of 6 bases from V and 8 bases from J, the junction contained 6 bases not matched to a gene. The germline V gene has CDR1 SNHLY and CDR2 FYNNEI. The CDR3 sequence is CASRVDRAEAFF. Here the CDR3 DNA reads TGTGCCAGCAGAGTTGACAGGGCCGAAGCTTTCTTT.

V and J are TRBV10-3 and TRBJ1-2; TRBD1 matches at 7 bases. Germline lookup yields CDR1 ENHRY and CDR2 SYGVKD. V dropped 4 bases and J dropped 2; count of bases not matched to a gene: 1. The CDR3 contains 13 residues. CDR3: CAISGDRNYGYTF. CDR3 nucleotide sequence: TGTGCCATCAGTGGGGACAGAAACTATGGCTACACCTTC.

The chain couples TRBV4-3 to TRBJ2-1, with D possibly TRBD2 on 6 matching bases. In germline, CDR1 is LGHNA, CDR2 YSLEER. The CDR3 is made up of 17 amino acids. V lost 0 bases and J 7 bases, leaving 19 bases between the germline ends. CDR3 loop: CASSQDLPGVGRNEQFF. For the CDR3, the DNA is TGCGCCAGCAGCCAAGATCTCCCGGGAGTGGGGAGGAATGAGCAGTTCTTC.

CDR3 bases: TGTGCCAGCAGCTCGGGACTCAGGAACACTGAAGCTTTCTTT. Encoded protein: CASSSGLRNTEAFF. The chain has TRBV5-4 and TRBJ1-1; D may be TRBD1 (5 bases). Germline values: CDR1 SGHNT, CDR2 YYREEE (reference sequence). This CDR3 is 14 amino acids long. V lost 3 bases to trimming and J lost 1 base, with 10 bases between them.

V usage is TRBV6-5 and J usage is TRBJ2-1; no reliable D call. Trimming stripped 3 bases from V and 0 bases from J, with 9 bases between. Germline assignment: CDR1 MNHEY and CDR2 SVGAGI. The CDR3 runs 15 residues. This CDR3 reads CASSYYRSSYNEQFF. CDR3 nucleotides: TGTGCCAGCAGTTATTACCGGAGCTCCTACAATGAGCAGTTCTTC.

The chain is built from TRBV6-5 and TRBJ2-5, with a weak D call TRBD1 (6 bases). CDR1 and CDR2 from the germline V gene are MNHEY and SVGAGI. V lost 7 bases and J 5 bases, leaving 17 bases between the germline ends. This CDR3 is built from 14 residues. CDR3 nucleotides: TGTGCCAGCAAGAAGACAGGAGCAGGCGAGACCCAGTACTTC. Amino acid sequence: CASKKTGAGETQYF.

The chain couples TRBV27 to TRBJ1-5, with D unclear. Per germline, CDR1 MNHEY and CDR2 SMNVEV (reference sequence). The CDR3 contains 14 residues. Trimming pared 2 bases from V and 2 bases from J, leaving 7 bases between. The CDR3 coding sequence is TGTGCCAGCAGTTTAGGGCGGGGCAATCAGCCCCAGCATTTT. It is translated as CASSLGRGNQPQHF.

The rearrangement uses TRBV27 and TRBJ1-1; possible D gene TRBD1, 6 bases. CDR1 is MNHEY and CDR2 is SMNVEV in the germline V gene (reference sequence). This CDR3 is 15 amino acids long. V lost 3 bases and J 1 base, leaving 12 bases between the germline ends. The CDR3 here is CASSLGNRANTEAFF. CDR3 sequence (DNA): TGTGCCAGCAGTTTGGGGAACAGGGCGAACACTGAAGCTTTCTTT.

V gene TRBV5-1 combines with J gene TRBJ2-2; 9 nucleotides line up with TRBD2. The CDR3 is 16 residues long. Germline CDR1 and CDR2: SGHRS and YFSETQ. The ends lost 4 bases at V and 3 bases at J; junction bases unmatched: 7. The CDR3 reads CASSKAAGGHTGELFF. The DNA of the CDR3 is TGCGCCAGCAGCAAGGCGGCGGGGGGGCACACCGGGGAGCTGTTTTTT.

To note about this clone: The same CDR3 arises from other DNA sequences in this sample as well. The gene calls are TRBV18 and TRBJ1-1, with TRBD1 matching over 9 bases. This CDR3 spans 13 amino acids. Germline CDR1 reads KGHSH; CDR2 reads LQKENI. V was pared by 6 bases and J by 3 bases, with 2 bases of the junction left unmatched. CDR3 coding DNA: TGTGCCAGCTCTCGGGACAGGGACACTGAAGCTTTCTTT. This encodes CASSRDRDTEAFF.

This chain links TRBV29-1 with TRBJ1-1, with TRBD1 as a possible D gene (5 bases). CDR1 is SQVTM and CDR2 is ANQGSEA in the germline V gene. This CDR3 is built from 13 residues. The ends were cut back, 2 bases at V and 4 bases at J, with 11 bases in the middle. CDR3 residues: CSVERGRATEAFF. The CDR3 DNA is TGCAGCGTTGAAAGGGGCCGGGCCACTGAAGCTTTCTTT. The full variable domain, with the rest looked up from reference TRBV29-1 and TRBJ1-1, is SAVISQKPSRDICQRGTSLTIQCQVDSQVTMMFWYRQQPGQSLTLIATANQGSEATYESGFVIDKFPISRPNLTFSTLTVSNMSPEDSSIYLCSVERGRATEAFFGQGTRLTVV.

This rearrangement joins TRBV12-3 or TRBV12-4 to TRBJ2-7; possibly TRBD1 for D (6 bases). V was cut by 6 bases and J by 7 bases, with 13 bases left in between. The CDR3 extends over 12 amino acids. The CDR3 is CASRSQGGEQYF. As DNA, the CDR3 is TGTGCCAGCAGATCACAGGGTGGAGAGCAGTACTTC.

The rearrangement joins TRBV6-2 or TRBV6-3 to TRBJ2-6; D is undetermined. The V and J ends lost 1 base and 4 bases respectively, with 8 bases between them. Germline CDR1 MNHEY, CDR2 SVGEGT. The CDR3 length is 15 residues. The CDR3 loop is CASSYFSLGANVLTF. The CDR3 DNA reads TGTGCCAGCAGTTACTTCTCTTTGGGGGCCAACGTCCTGACTTTC.

The gene calls are TRBV5-1 and TRBJ2-3; the match to TRBD1 covers 11 bases. With V trimmed by 7 bases and J by 5 bases, 9 bases remained unmatched. Per germline, CDR1 SGHRS and CDR2 YFSETQ. This CDR3 is built from 15 residues. CDR3 in amino acids: CASSPGTGGLDTQYF. The CDR3 nucleotides are TGCGCCAGCTCCCCCGGGACAGGGGGTTTAGATACGCAGTATTTT.

The chain uses TRBV3-1 (or the pseudogene TRBV3-2) and TRBJ2-1; D is uncertain. CDR1 and CDR2 from the germline V gene are LGHDT and YNNKEL (reference sequence). The V and J ends lost 7 bases and 6 bases respectively, with 19 bases between them. This CDR3 contains 15 residues. The CDR3 DNA reads TGTGCCAGCACCCTGTTCCGCCAGGCAGCCAATGAGCAGTTCTTC. Its protein product is CASTLFRQAANEQFF.

This clone was recorded once. V is TRBV5-1 and J is TRBJ1-1; the D gene is possibly TRBD1 (5 bases). The length of the CDR3 is 15 residues. Trimming shortened V by 0 bases and J by 1 base, and 10 bases separated the two germline ends. Germline V gene lookup returns CDR1 SGHRS and CDR2 YFSETQ. CDR3: CASSLGQFWNTEAFF. CDR3 in DNA: TGCGCCAGCAGCTTGGGACAGTTTTGGAACACTGAAGCTTTCTTT.

This clone was detected only once. This chain uses TRBV3-1 (or the pseudogene TRBV3-2) with TRBJ2-7; TRBD2 matches at 8 bases. The V and J ends lost 1 base and 3 bases, in that order; junction bases with no gene match: 14. The germline CDR1 and CDR2 sequences are LGHDT and YNNKEL (reference sequence). The CDR3 is 18 amino acids. The CDR3 bases are TGTGCCAGCAGCCAAGCCTCATTCCGGGGGGGCATTAACTACGAGCAGTACTTC. Its protein is CASSQASFRGGINYEQYF.

This chain joins TRBV4-1 and TRBJ1-3, with D tentatively TRBD1 (5 bases). Germline assignment: CDR1 MGHRA and CDR2 YSYEKL. Trimming took off 0 bases at V and 9 bases at J, with 12 bases between the two ends. The CDR3 contains 14 residues. DNA for the CDR3: TGCGCCAGCAGCCAAGAAGGGGCTGGCAGCACCATATATTTT. Protein product: CASSQEGAGSTIYF.

The rearrangement uses TRBV6-6 and TRBJ2-7; TRBD1 matches at 7 bases. CDR3 size: 13 residues. Germline V gene lookup returns CDR1 MNHNY and CDR2 SVGAGI (reference sequence). V shed 7 bases, J shed 2 bases, and the junction held 5 bases outside the gene matches. CDR3 region: CASTATGTYEQYF. The CDR3, as DNA: TGTGCCAGCACCGCGACAGGGACCTACGAGCAGTACTTC.

The rearrangement links TRBV5-1 to TRBJ2-1; 8 bases line up with TRBD1. The CDR3 runs to 14 residues. The V and J ends lost 0 bases and 6 bases, in that order; junction bases with no gene match: 2. Germline assignment: CDR1 SGHRS and CDR2 YFSETQ. The CDR3: CASSLGQGRNEQFF. The CDR3 DNA follows: TGCGCCAGCAGCTTGGGACAGGGGCGCAATGAGCAGTTCTTC.